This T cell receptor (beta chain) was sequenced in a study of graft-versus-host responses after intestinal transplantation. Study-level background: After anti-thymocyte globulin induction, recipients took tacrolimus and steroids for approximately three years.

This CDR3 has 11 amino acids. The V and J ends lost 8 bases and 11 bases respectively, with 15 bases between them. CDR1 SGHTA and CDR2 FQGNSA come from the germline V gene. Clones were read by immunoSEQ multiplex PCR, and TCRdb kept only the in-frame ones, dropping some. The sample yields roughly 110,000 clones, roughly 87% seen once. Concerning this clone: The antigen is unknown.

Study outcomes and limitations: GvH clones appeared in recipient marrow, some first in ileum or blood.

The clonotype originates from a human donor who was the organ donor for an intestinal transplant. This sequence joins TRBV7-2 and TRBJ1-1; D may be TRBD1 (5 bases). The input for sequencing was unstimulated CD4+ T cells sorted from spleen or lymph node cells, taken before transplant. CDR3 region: CASGLTGPAFF. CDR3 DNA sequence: TGTGCCAGCGGACTTACAGGACCTGCTTTCTTT.